Listed below are T cell receptor beta chains from one sample, sequenced in a study of T-cell reconstitution after alpha-beta-depleted transplantation in children. TCRdb used MiXCR to reprocess the PCR reads, holding one entry per CDR3 protein. Of 500,000 to 600,000 distinct CDR3 sequences in the sample, approximately 20% were seen once. The source material was PBMCs from the stem cell graft donor, sampled from the stem cell graft. These receptors were obtained from a human donor who donated a stem cell graft to a child with acute lymphoblastic leukemia. Each CDR3 is given with its conserved first and last residue. The D gene is left open where the match is weak. Size is stated for part of the rows, as once, few or many counts, or as a class when the clone is expanded.

TRBV6-1	TRBJ1-5	few	.	TGTGCCAGCAGTGAAGGTTATGGGTTTCAGCCCCAGCATTTT	CASSEGYGFQPQHF
TRBV27	TRBJ1-1	.	.	TGTGCCAGCATAGGCGGTGGCAGCATGAACACTGAAGCTTTCTTT	CASIGGGSMNTEAFF
TRBV12-3/TRBV12-4	TRBJ1-1	.	.	TGTGCCACCAATAGGCGGCGGAACACTGAAGCTTTCTTT	CATNRRRNTEAFF
TRBV5-1	TRBJ1-1	.	.	TGCGCCAGCAGCCCCACAGGAACCGACGGGGCTTTCTTT	CASSPTGTDGAFF
TRBV27	TRBJ2-7	few	TRBD1	TGTGCCAGCAGTTTCTCCGGGACAGGGTCTTACGAGCAGTACTTC	CASSFSGTGSYEQYF
TRBV18	TRBJ1-5	few	.	TGTGCCAGCTCTATCCAGGAAAATCAGCCCCAGCATTTT	CASSIQENQPQHF
TRBV3-1	TRBJ2-7	many	.	TGTGCCAGCAGCCAAGATGGGGCCTCCTACGAGCAGTACTTC	CASSQDGASYEQYF
TRBV5-6	TRBJ2-1	few	.	TGTGCCAGCAGCAAGCCTTGGAGCGGCCTTAGCTCCTACAATGAGCAGTTCTTC	CASSKPWSGLSSYNEQFF
TRBV5-1	TRBJ2-2	many	.	TGCGCCAGCAGCTTCTCAGGGAACACCGGGGAGCTGTTTTTT	CASSFSGNTGELFF
TRBV5-1	TRBJ1-2	few	TRBD1	TGCGCCAGCAGCTTGGGGACAGGGACCACCCGCTATGGCTACACCTTC	CASSLGTGTTRYGYTF
TRBV7-9	TRBJ1-1	few	TRBD1	TGTGCCAGCAGGAGGGACAGGGAAGCTTTCTTT	CASRRDREAFF
TRBV20-1	TRBJ1-2	.	.	TGCAGTGCTAGAGAAGTTTCTTTGGGCTACACCTTC	CSAREVSLGYTF
TRBV27	TRBJ2-1	.	.	TGTGCCAGCAGTCCTGGACCTGGGGTTCCGCAGTTCTTC	CASSPGPGVPQFF
TRBV6-5	TRBJ2-7	few	TRBD1	TGTGCCAGCAGTTACGGGACAGGACTTAACGAGCAGTACTTC	CASSYGTGLNEQYF
TRBV27	TRBJ2-7	.	.	TGTGCCAGCAGTTTAGGAGTTTTTACCGAGCAGTACTTC	CASSLGVFTEQYF
TRBV5-6	TRBJ1-1	few	.	TGTGCCAGCAGCTTCGGACAGAGTTACATGAACACTGAAGCTTTCTTT	CASSFGQSYMNTEAFF
TRBV20-1	TRBJ1-5	.	.	TGCAGTGCCGAAGGGGAATATAGCAATCAGCCCCAGCATTTT	CSAEGEYSNQPQHF
TRBV29-1	TRBJ2-6	.	.	TGCAGCGTTGTTCCCTCAGGGGTGTCTGGGGCCAACGTCCTGACTTTC	CSVVPSGVSGANVLTF
TRBV12-3/TRBV12-4	TRBJ1-1	few	TRBD1	TGTGCCAGCAGCAGCGGGACAGCAAGGGCTGAAGCTTTCTTT	CASSSGTARAEAFF
TRBV20-1	TRBJ1-1	.	.	TGCAGTGCTACCTGGGGGGCATTGGACACTGAAGCTTTCTTT	CSATWGALDTEAFF
TRBV3-1	TRBJ1-1	few	.	TGTGCCAGCAGCCGAGGATCCGGTGTTTTCTTT	CASSRGSGVFF
TRBV16	TRBJ2-7	.	.	TGTGCCAGCAGCCAAACGGTATCCCGAGGGGGGGCCTACGAGCAGTACTTC	CASSQTVSRGGAYEQYF
TRBV2	TRBJ2-1	.	.	TGTGCCAGCAGGACGGTCGGGGACTGGGGCTCCTACAATGAGCAGTTCTTC	CASRTVGDWGSYNEQFF
TRBV7-3	TRBJ2-2	few	.	TGTGCCAGCAGTAGGGACTCGGTCACCGGGGAGCTGTTTTTT	CASSRDSVTGELFF
TRBV20-1	TRBJ1-5	.	TRBD1	TGCAGTGCGAGCGACAGGGCCTATAGCAATCAGCCCCAGCATTTT	CSASDRAYSNQPQHF
TRBV12-3/TRBV12-4	TRBJ2-1	.	.	TGTGCCAGCAAACGGAGGGAATCGAGCTCCTACAATGAGCAGTTCTTC	CASKRRESSSYNEQFF
TRBV5-5	TRBJ2-1	few	.	TGTGCCAGCTGGGTCCACTCGCCGTACAATGAGCAGTTCTTC	CASWVHSPYNEQFF
TRBV20-1	TRBJ2-1	.	TRBD2	TGCAGTGCTCACCTAGCGGGGTCAAATGAGCAGTTCTTC	CSAHLAGSNEQFF